A selection of T cell receptor beta chains follows, all from one sample in a study of OX40 agonist ivuxolimab in advanced cancers. TCRdb keeps only in-frame clones here, not all; method: immunoSEQ multiplex PCR. The table records some 67,000 clones, approximately 89% of them present only once. Sequenced material: CD4+ or CD8+ T cells sorted from blood, taken in a trial of the OX40 agonist ivuxolimab. The receptors originated from an adult with an advanced solid tumor such as melanoma, head and neck, liver or kidney cancer. The CDR3 runs from the conserved cysteine through the conserved F or W. A D gene is named only where the DNA matches it firmly. Clone sizes are given selectively: once, few, many, or a class where the clone is expanded.

NA	21	TRBD1	TRBV27	TRBJ2-1	CASSFPSERTGTKLSYNEQFF	TGTGCCAGCAGTTTTCCGTCCGAGAGGACAGGGACCAAGCTGTCCTACAATGAGCAGTTCTTC
NA	14	TRBD1	TRBV2	TRBJ1-2	CASMNSGGSGGYTF	TGTGCCAGCATGAACTCAGGGGGGTCGGGTGGCTACACCTTC
NA	14	TRBD2	TRBV28	TRBJ2-2	CASSHGLVPGELFF	TGTGCCAGCAGTCACGGACTAGTGCCCGGGGAGCTGTTTTTT
NA	13	NA	TRBV5-1	TRBJ2-5	CASSWGEEETQYF	TGCGCCAGCAGCTGGGGGGAGGAAGAGACCCAGTACTTC
once	17	TRBD1	TRBV2	TRBJ2-3	CASRDVRTGGSSDTQYF	TGTGCCAGCAGGGACGTTCGGACAGGGGGCTCTTCAGATACGCAGTATTTT
NA	16	TRBD2	TRBV6-1	TRBJ2-1	CASSEGIAGLYNEQFF	TGTGCCAGCAGTGAAGGAATAGCGGGATTGTACAATGAGCAGTTCTTC
few	14	NA	TRBV2	TRBJ1-1	CASSDNAGGTEAFF	TGTGCCAGCAGTGACAATGCCGGGGGAACTGAAGCTTTCTTT
NA	13	NA	TRBV5-1	TRBJ2-1	CASSFALTGEQFF	TGCGCCAGCAGCTTCGCACTAACAGGGGAGCAGTTCTTC
NA	15	TRBD2	TRBV7-2	TRBJ2-3	CASSFSGGAVDTQYF	TGTGCCAGCAGCTTCAGCGGGGGGGCGGTAGATACGCAGTATTTT
NA	13	NA	TRBV5-1	TRBJ2-5	CASRPGSQETQYF	TGCGCCAGCAGGCCGGGGAGCCAAGAGACCCAGTACTTC
NA	13	NA	TRBV5-8	TRBJ2-7	CASSLQGKYEQYF	TGTGCCAGCAGCTTGCAGGGGAAATACGAGCAGTACTTC
NA	13	NA	TRBV2	TRBJ1-5	CASSRDQYQPQHF	TGTGCCAGCAGCCGGGATCAATATCAGCCCCAGCATTTT
NA	17	TRBD2	TRBV7-8	TRBJ2-1	CASSWTSGGVSSKEQFF	TGTGCCAGCAGCTGGACTAGCGGGGGGGTGTCCTCGAAGGAGCAGTTCTTC
once	14	TRBD1	TRBV27	TRBJ1-2	CASSSGGTGYGYTF	TGTGCCAGCAGTTCCGGAGGGACAGGGTATGGCTACACCTTC
NA	14	TRBD1	TRBV2	TRBJ2-5	CASRETGGKETQYF	TGTGCCAGCAGAGAGACAGGGGGCAAGGAGACCCAGTACTTC
NA	12	NA	TRBV29-1	TRBJ1-5	CSVESGDQPQHF	TGCAGCGTTGAATCCGGGGATCAGCCCCAGCATTTT
NA	11	NA	TRBV2	TRBJ1-1	CASRSGPEAFF	TGTGCCAGCAGGTCCGGGCCTGAAGCTTTCTTT
NA	15	TRBD1	TRBV15	TRBJ2-1	CATRPQGATAHEQFF	TGTGCCACCAGACCACAGGGGGCGACCGCCCATGAGCAGTTCTTC
NA	14	NA	TRBV2	TRBJ2-2	CASSVGTATGELFF	TGTGCCAGCAGTGTCGGGACGGCCACCGGGGAGCTGTTTTTT
few	14	NA	TRBV5-6	TRBJ2-7	CASSPTIPTYEQYF	TGTGCCAGCAGCCCGACAATTCCAACCTACGAGCAGTACTTC
NA	17	TRBD2	TRBV4-2	TRBJ2-2	CASSPGTSGGFPGELFF	TGTGCCAGCAGCCCCGGGACTAGCGGGGGGTTCCCCGGGGAGCTGTTTTTT
NA	13	NA	TRBV7-3	TRBJ2-1	CASSFNSYNEQFF	TGTGCCAGCAGCTTTAACTCCTACAATGAGCAGTTCTTC
once	13	TRBD1	TRBV5-1	TRBJ2-1	CASSFRQGTEQFF	TGCGCCAGCAGCTTTAGACAGGGGACTGAGCAGTTCTTC
NA	13	TRBD2	TRBV6-1	TRBJ2-3	CASSATSGGTQYF	TGTGCCAGCAGTGCGACTAGCGGGGGTACGCAGTATTTT
NA	13	NA	TRBV9	TRBJ2-3	CASSASSTDTQYF	TGTGCCAGCAGCGCCTCTAGCACAGATACGCAGTATTTT
NA	13	NA	TRBV27	TRBJ1-6	CASRYTGNSPLHF	TGTGCCAGCAGATACACAGGGAACTCACCCCTCCACTTT
NA	13	NA	TRBV11-2	TRBJ2-1	CASSLGPANEQFF	TGTGCCAGCAGCTTAGGCCCGGCGAATGAGCAGTTCTTC
NA	12	NA	TRBV29-1	TRBJ2-3	CSVEYEADTQYF	TGCAGCGTTGAATACGAAGCAGATACGCAGTATTTT
NA	18	TRBD1	TRBV13	TRBJ2-5	CASSLGPVGTGGSREQYF	TGTGCCAGCAGCTTAGGCCCGGTGGGGACAGGGGGCTCTAGGGAGCAGTACTTC